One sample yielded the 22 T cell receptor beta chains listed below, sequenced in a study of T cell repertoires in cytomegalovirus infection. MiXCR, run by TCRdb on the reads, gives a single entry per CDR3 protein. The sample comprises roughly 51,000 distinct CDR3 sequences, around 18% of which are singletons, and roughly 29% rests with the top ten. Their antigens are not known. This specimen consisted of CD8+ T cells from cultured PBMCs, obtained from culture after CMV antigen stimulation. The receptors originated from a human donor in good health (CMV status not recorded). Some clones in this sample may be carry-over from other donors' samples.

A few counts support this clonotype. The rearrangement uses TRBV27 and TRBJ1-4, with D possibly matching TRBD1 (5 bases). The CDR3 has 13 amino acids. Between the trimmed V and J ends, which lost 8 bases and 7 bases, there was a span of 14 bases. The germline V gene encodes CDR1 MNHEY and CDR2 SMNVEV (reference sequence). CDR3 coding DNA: TGTGCCAGCGGATGGGACGTTCGTGAAAAACTGTTTTTT. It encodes CASGWDVREKLFF.

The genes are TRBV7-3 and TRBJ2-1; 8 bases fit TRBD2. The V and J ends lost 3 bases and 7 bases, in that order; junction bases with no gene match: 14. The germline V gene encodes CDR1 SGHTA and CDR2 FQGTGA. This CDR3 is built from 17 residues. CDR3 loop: CASSFTSLAGGGNEQFF. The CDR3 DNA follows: TGTGCCAGCAGCTTCACGTCCCTTGCGGGGGGAGGAAATGAGCAGTTCTTC.

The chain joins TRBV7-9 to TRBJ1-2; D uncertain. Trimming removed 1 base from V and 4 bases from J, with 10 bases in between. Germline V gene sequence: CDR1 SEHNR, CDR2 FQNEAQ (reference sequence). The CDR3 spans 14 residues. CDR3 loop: CASSLDGLIYGYTF. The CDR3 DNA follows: TGTGCCAGCAGCTTAGACGGGCTTATCTATGGCTACACCTTC.

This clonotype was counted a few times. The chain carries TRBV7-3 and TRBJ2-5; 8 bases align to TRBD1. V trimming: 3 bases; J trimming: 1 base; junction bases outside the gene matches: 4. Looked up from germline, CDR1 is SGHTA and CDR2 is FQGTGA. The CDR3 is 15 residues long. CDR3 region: CASSFTGGRQETQYF. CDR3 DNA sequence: TGTGCCAGCAGCTTCACAGGGGGTCGCCAAGAGACCCAGTACTTC.

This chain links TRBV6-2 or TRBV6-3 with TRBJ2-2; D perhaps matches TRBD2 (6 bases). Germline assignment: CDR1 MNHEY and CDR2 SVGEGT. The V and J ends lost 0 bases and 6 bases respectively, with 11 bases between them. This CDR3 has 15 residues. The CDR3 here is CASSYSSGVAGELFF. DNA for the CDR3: TGTGCCAGCAGTTACTCGTCGGGGGTAGCCGGGGAGCTGTTTTTT.

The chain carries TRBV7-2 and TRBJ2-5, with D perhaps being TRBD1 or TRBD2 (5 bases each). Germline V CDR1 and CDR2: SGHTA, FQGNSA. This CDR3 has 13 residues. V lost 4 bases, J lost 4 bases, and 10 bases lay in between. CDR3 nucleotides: TGTGCCAGCAGCTGGGGGACCGGAGAGACCCAGTACTTC. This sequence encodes CASSWGTGETQYF. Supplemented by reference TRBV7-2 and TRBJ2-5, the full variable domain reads GAGVSQSPSNKVTEKGKDVELRCDPISGHTALYWYRQSLGQGLEFLIYFQGNSAPDKSGLPSDRFSAERTGGSVSTLTIQRTQQEDSAVYLCASSWGTGETQYFGPGTRLLVL.

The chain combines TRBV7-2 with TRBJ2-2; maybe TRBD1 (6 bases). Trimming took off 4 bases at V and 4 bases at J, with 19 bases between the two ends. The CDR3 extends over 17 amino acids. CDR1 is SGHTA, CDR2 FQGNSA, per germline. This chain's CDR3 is CASSSTRGQGPTGELFF. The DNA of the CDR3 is TGTGCCAGCAGCTCCACAAGGGGCCAGGGGCCCACCGGGGAGCTGTTTTTT.

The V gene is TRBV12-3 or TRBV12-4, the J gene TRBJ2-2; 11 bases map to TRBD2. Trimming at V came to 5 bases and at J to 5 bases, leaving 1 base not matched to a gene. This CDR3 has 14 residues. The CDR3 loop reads CASSTSGGTGELFF. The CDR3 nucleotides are TGTGCCAGCAGTACTAGCGGGGGAACCGGGGAGCTGTTTTTT.

The CDR3 loop reads CASSQDGLPPGELFF. The CDR3 DNA is TGCGCCAGCAGCCAAGATGGTCTCCCCCCCGGGGAGCTGTTTTTT. The chain combines TRBV4-3 with TRBJ2-2; D not certain. Germline-derived CDR1 and CDR2 are LGHNA and YSLEER. V gave up 0 bases and J gave up 6 bases, with 11 bases separating them. This CDR3 has 15 amino acids.

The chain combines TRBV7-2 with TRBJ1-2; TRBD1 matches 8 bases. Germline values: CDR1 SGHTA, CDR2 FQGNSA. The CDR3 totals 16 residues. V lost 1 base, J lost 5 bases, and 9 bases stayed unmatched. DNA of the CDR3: TGTGCCAGCAGCTTAGGTCTTCAGGGGGCGATTTATGGCTACACCTTC. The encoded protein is CASSLGLQGAIYGYTF. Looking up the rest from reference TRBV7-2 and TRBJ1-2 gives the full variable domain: GAGVSQSPSNKVTEKGKDVELRCDPISGHTALYWYRQSLGQGLEFLIYFQGNSAPDKSGLPSDRFSAERTGGSVSTLTIQRTQQEDSAVYLCASSLGLQGAIYGYTFGSGTRLTVV.

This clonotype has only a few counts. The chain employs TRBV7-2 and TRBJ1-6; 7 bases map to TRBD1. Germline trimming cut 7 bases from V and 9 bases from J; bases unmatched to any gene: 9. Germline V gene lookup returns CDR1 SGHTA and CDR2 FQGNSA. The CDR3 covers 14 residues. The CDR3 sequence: CASTPQGVASPLHF. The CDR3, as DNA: TGTGCCAGCACCCCCCAGGGGGTTGCTTCACCCCTCCACTTT. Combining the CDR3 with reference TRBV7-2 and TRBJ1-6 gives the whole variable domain GAGVSQSPSNKVTEKGKDVELRCDPISGHTALYWYRQSLGQGLEFLIYFQGNSAPDKSGLPSDRFSAERTGGSVSTLTIQRTQQEDSAVYLCASTPQGVASPLHFGNGTRLTVT.

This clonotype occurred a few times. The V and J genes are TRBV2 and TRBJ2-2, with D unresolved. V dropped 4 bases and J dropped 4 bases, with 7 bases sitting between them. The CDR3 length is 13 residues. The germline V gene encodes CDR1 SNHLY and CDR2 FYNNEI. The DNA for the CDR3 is TGTGCCAGCAGTGTTCCCAGCACCGGGGAGCTGTTTTTT. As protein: CASSVPSTGELFF.

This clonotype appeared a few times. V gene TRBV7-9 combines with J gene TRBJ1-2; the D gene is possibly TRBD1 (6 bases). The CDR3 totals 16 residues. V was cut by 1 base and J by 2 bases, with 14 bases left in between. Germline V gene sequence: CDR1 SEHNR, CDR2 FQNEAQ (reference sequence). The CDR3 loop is CASSLGGTNGNYGYTF. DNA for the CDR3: TGTGCCAGCAGCTTAGGGGGGACAAACGGGAACTATGGCTACACCTTC.

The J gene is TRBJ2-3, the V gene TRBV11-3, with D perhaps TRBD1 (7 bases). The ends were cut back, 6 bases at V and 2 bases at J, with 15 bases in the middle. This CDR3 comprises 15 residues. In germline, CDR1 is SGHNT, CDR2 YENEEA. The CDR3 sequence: CASSQGGSSTDTQYF. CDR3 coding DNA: TGTGCCAGCAGTCAGGGGGGTTCCTCCACAGATACGCAGTATTTT.

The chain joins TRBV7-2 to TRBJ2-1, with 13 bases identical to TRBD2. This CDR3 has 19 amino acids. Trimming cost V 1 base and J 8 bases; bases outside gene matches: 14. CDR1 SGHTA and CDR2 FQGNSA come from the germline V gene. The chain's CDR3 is CASSLGPPGLAGRRDEQFF. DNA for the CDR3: TGTGCCAGCAGCTTAGGCCCTCCGGGACTAGCGGGGAGGCGGGATGAGCAGTTCTTC.

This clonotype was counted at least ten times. As DNA, the CDR3 is TGTGCCAGCAGCTTTACAGTTCTGAACACTGAAGCTTTCTTT. Translation gives CASSFTVLNTEAFF. The V and J genes are TRBV7-8 and TRBJ1-1, with D unresolved. Trimming removed 3 bases from V and 0 bases from J, with 8 bases in between. Germline CDR1 SGHVS, CDR2 FQNEAQ. This CDR3 is 14 amino acids long.

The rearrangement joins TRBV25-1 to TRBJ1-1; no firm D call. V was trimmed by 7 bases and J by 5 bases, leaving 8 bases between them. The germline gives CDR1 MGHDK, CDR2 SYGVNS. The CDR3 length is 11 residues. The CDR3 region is CASTVATEAFF. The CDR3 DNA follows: TGTGCCAGCACCGTAGCGACTGAAGCTTTCTTT.

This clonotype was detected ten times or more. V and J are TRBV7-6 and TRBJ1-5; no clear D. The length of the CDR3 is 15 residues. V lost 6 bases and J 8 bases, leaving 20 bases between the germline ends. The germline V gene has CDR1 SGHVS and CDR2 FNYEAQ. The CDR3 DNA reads TGTGCCAGCAGTGAATACGAGGATACATTAGAGCCCCAGCATTTT. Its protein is CASSEYEDTLEPQHF. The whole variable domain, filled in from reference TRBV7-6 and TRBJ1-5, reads GAGVSQSPRYKVTKRGQDVALRCDPISGHVSLYWYRQALGQGPEFLTYFNYEAQQDKSGLPNDRFSAERPEGSISTLTIQRTEQRDSAMYRCASSEYEDTLEPQHFGDGTRLSIL.

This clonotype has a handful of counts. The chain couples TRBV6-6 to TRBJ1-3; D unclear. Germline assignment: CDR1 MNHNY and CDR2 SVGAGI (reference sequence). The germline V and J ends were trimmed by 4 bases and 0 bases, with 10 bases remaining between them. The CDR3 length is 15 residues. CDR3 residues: CASSSGAGSGNTIYF. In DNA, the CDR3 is TGTGCCAGCAGTTCAGGAGCTGGCTCTGGAAACACCATATATTTT.

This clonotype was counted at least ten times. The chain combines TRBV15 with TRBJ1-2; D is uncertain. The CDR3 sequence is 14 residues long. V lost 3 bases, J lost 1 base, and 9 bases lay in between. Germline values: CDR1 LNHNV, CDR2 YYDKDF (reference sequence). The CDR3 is CATSSRESNYGYTF. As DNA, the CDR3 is TGTGCCACCAGCAGCCGAGAGAGTAACTATGGCTACACCTTC.

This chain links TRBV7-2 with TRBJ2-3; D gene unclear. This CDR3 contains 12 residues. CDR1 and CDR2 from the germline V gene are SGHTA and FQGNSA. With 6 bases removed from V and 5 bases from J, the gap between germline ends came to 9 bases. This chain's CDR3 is CASSYIVDTQYF. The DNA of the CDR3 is TGTGCCAGCAGTTATATTGTAGATACGCAGTATTTT.

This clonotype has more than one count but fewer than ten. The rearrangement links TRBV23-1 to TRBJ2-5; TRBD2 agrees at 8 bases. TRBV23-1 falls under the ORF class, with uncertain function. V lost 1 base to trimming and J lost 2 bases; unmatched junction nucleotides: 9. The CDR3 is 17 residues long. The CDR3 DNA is TGCGCCAGCAGTCAATGGCCACTAGCGGAGGGACAAGAGACCCAGTACTTC. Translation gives CASSQWPLAEGQETQYF.